This is a list of T cell receptor beta chains from one sample in a study of blood T cell repertoires in COVID-19. Using immunoSEQ multiplex PCR, the repertoire was profiled, and TCRdb retains in-frame clones only, with some absent. This sample yields about 480,000 clones, of which around 89% are seen a single time; over 1.5% belongs to the top ten. Sequenced material: PBMCs or T cells enriched from blood (not recorded which). All receptors derive from a woman aged 40 to 55 who had recovered from COVID-19. The CDR3 runs from the conserved cysteine through the conserved F or W. The D gene is left open where the match is weak. Clone size, where shown, is once, few, many, or a class for clones that have expanded.

d_gene	abundance	v_gene	j_gene	CDR3nt	CDR3aa
TRBD1	once	TRBV27	TRBJ2-1	TGTGCCAGCAGGCGACAGGGAAGGAATGAGCAGTTCTTC	CASRRQGRNEQFF
.	.	TRBV21-1	TRBJ2-7	TGTGCCAGCAGCTGTAGACCCGGGACAGGGTGTTCGTACGAGCAGTACTTC	CASSCRPGTGCSYEQYF
.	.	TRBV27	TRBJ2-2	TGTGCCCCCCCGAGCACCGGGGAGCTGTTTTTT	CAPPSTGELFF
TRBD1	.	TRBV6-5	TRBJ1-2	TGTGCCAGCAGTACCTACAGGGGGATTGGGGGCTACACCTTC	CASSTYRGIGGYTF
.	.	TRBV29-1	TRBJ2-2	TGCAGCGTTTCTGAACTCTCGAACACCGGGGAGCTGTTTTTT	CSVSELSNTGELFF
TRBD2	.	TRBV29-1	TRBJ2-1	TGCAGCGTTGTTGGGACTAGCGGGAGCCGCTCCTACAATGAGCAGTTCTTC	CSVVGTSGSRSYNEQFF
TRBD2	.	TRBV19	TRBJ2-7	TGTGCCAGTAGTCTCCGAGCGGGAGCCTACGAGCAGTACTTC	CASSLRAGAYEQYF
TRBD2	.	TRBV6-4	TRBJ2-1	TGTGCCAGCAGTGACTCGGCTAGCGGATACAATGAGCAGTTCTTC	CASSDSASGYNEQFF
.	.	TRBV4-1	TRBJ2-3	TGCGCCAGCAGCCAAGATAGGCCCGGCGCAGGAGGTACGCAGTATTTT	CASSQDRPGAGGTQYF
.	.	TRBV19	TRBJ1-1	TGTGCCAGTAGTACGACAGAATTGGGCACTGAAGCTTTCTTT	CASSTTELGTEAFF
.	.	TRBV2	TRBJ2-7	TGTGCCAGCAGTGAAGGTACAGGGAACTACGAGCAGTACTTC	CASSEGTGNYEQYF
.	.	TRBV4-3	TRBJ2-6	TGCGCCAGCAGCCACCTTTGGGTCGGTGGGGTAGCGGACTCTGGGGCCAACGTCCTGACTTTC	CASSHLWVGGVADSGANVLTF
TRBD1	.	TRBV2	TRBJ1-2	TGTGCCAGCAGTGAAGTAGGGCAGGGGGGTATCTATGGCTACACCTTC	CASSEVGQGGIYGYTF
.	.	TRBV19	TRBJ2-4	TGTGCCAGTAGCCAGGGGGCCAAAAACATTCAGTACTTC	CASSQGAKNIQYF
TRBD1	.	TRBV29-1	TRBJ1-2	TGCAGCGTCGGACAGGCGATCTATGGCTACACCTTC	CSVGQAIYGYTF
TRBD2	.	TRBV11-2	TRBJ2-3	TGTGCCAGCAGTGGGACTAGCGGCACAGATACGCAGTATTTT	CASSGTSGTDTQYF
TRBD1	.	TRBV11-3	TRBJ2-7	TGTGCCAGCAGCTTGGCCAGGGGGCCCTCCTACGAGCAGTACTTC	CASSLARGPSYEQYF
.	.	TRBV5-4	TRBJ2-1	TGTGCCAGCAGCTCCAGATCCATTTTGGATGAGCAGTTCTTC	CASSSRSILDEQFF
TRBD2	.	TRBV27	TRBJ2-3	TGTGCCAGCAGCGGGGGACTAAGCACAGATACGCAGTATTTT	CASSGGLSTDTQYF
TRBD1	.	TRBV5-4	TRBJ1-4	TGTGCCAGCAGCCTGACAGGGATTAATGAAAAACTGTTTTTT	CASSLTGINEKLFF
.	.	TRBV14	TRBJ1-3	TGTGCCAGCAGCCCGGTTACGGGTAGCACCATATATTTT	CASSPVTGSTIYF
.	.	TRBV6-2/TRBV6-3	TRBJ2-7	TGTGCCAGCAGTTACAAAGGACAGATAACCTACGAGCAGTACTTC	CASSYKGQITYEQYF
.	once	TRBV28	TRBJ1-6	TGTGCCAGCAGGGGCGCCTTCCCCGTCAATTCACCCCTCCACTTT	CASRGAFPVNSPLHF
.	.	TRBV5-5	TRBJ2-1	TGTGCCAGCAGCTTCCGAACCACCAGGGAAGGTACCGGCTCCTACAATGAGCAGTTCTTC	CASSFRTTREGTGSYNEQFF
TRBD2	.	TRBV11-3	TRBJ2-3	TGTGCCAGCAGCCCCTTGACTAGCGGGTCGGGAGATACGCAGTATTTT	CASSPLTSGSGDTQYF
TRBD2	.	TRBV12-5	TRBJ2-5	TGTGCTAGTGGTCCGGGGGGACGCCAAGAGACCCAGTACTTC	CASGPGGRQETQYF
TRBD2	.	TRBV25-1	TRBJ2-1	TGTGCCAGCAGTGGATCCTTAGCGGGAGAGCAGTTCTTC	CASSGSLAGEQFF
TRBD1	.	TRBV5-1	TRBJ2-5	TGCGCCAGCACCCTACAGGGGGAAGAGACCCAGTACTTC	CASTLQGEETQYF
.	.	TRBV25-1	TRBJ2-6	TGTGCCAGCAAGGGGCCCTCTGGGGCCAACGTCCTGACTTTC	CASKGPSGANVLTF
.	.	TRBV19	TRBJ2-7	TGTGCCAGTAGTAAACAGGGTTTTCAGGACGAGCAGTACTTC	CASSKQGFQDEQYF
.	.	TRBV5-8	TRBJ1-3	TGTGCCAACTTAATGACGGGTACAGGGAAGGGGAAATTATGGAACACCATATATTTT	CANLMTGTGKGKLWNTIYF
.	.	TRBV4-1	TRBJ1-4	TGCGCCAGCAGCCAAGGAAACAGCCTTTCTAATGAAAAACTGTTTTTT	CASSQGNSLSNEKLFF
TRBD2	.	TRBV14	TRBJ2-3	TGTGCCAGCAGCCTGCTTGGACTAGCGAGAGGAGGGCGTAGCACAGATACGCAGTATTTT	CASSLLGLARGGRSTDTQYF
.	.	TRBV7-2	TRBJ2-3	TGTGCCAGCAGCTTCCCGGGACTCAGCACAGATACGCAGTATTTT	CASSFPGLSTDTQYF
.	once	TRBV6-1	TRBJ1-5	TGTGCCAGCAGTGACAGGGCGGTCAGCAATCAGCCCCAGCATTTT	CASSDRAVSNQPQHF
TRBD1	.	TRBV7-2	TRBJ1-6	TGTGCCAGCAGCTTAGATATGGCAGGGGGTAATTCACCCCTCCACTTT	CASSLDMAGGNSPLHF
TRBD1	once	TRBV4-3	TRBJ1-2	TGCGCCAGCAGCACCCGACAGGGGATGAACTATGGCTACACCTTC	CASSTRQGMNYGYTF
TRBD1	once	TRBV5-1	TRBJ2-2	TGCGCCAGCAGCACGGGACAGGGGGCAGTCGGGGAGCTGTTTTTT	CASSTGQGAVGELFF
TRBD2	.	TRBV14	TRBJ2-7	TGTGCCAGCAGCCAAGAAACACTAGCGGGCTACGAGCAGTACTTC	CASSQETLAGYEQYF
TRBD1	.	TRBV18	TRBJ2-1	TGTGCCAGCTCACGCAAGACAGGGAATGAGCAGTTCTTC	CASSRKTGNEQFF
TRBD1	.	TRBV15	TRBJ2-4	TGTGCCACCAGCAGTTGGGGGGACAGGGGATTAGTGATTCAGTACTTC	CATSSWGDRGLVIQYF
TRBD1	.	TRBV10-2	TRBJ2-4	TGCGCCAGCAGCCCGGCCAGGGGGCTTAACATTCAGTACTTC	CASSPARGLNIQYF
TRBD1	.	TRBV19	TRBJ2-2	TGTGCCAGTAGTCCCCGACAGGGTACCACCGGGGAGCTGTTTTTT	CASSPRQGTTGELFF
TRBD2	.	TRBV14	TRBJ2-3	TGTGCCAGCAGCTCACTAGCGGTTAGCACAGATACGCAGTATTTT	CASSSLAVSTDTQYF
TRBD1	.	TRBV24-1	TRBJ1-2	TGTGCCACCAGTGACCTGGACAGGAACTATGGCTACACCTTC	CATSDLDRNYGYTF
.	.	TRBV21-1	TRBJ1-1	TGTGCCAGAGGGGGGGAGGTCCCCGGGAACACTGAAGCTTTCTTT	CARGGEVPGNTEAFF
.	.	TRBV2	TRBJ1-5	TGTGCCAGCAGTGACCCCCGTCGGCCCCAGCATTTT	CASSDPRRPQHF
TRBD1	.	TRBV27	TRBJ2-7	TGTGCCAGCAGTTACAGGGGGTCCTCCTACGAGCAGTACTTC	CASSYRGSSYEQYF